The present T cell receptor (beta chain) was sequenced within a study of T cells after posttransplantation cyclophosphamide. Findings and limits, study-wide: Recipient CMV seropositivity and CMV reactivation strongly tracked TRB clonality. TRB overlap between skin or GI tissue T cells and blood was limited. Donor-recipient repertoire similarity was low at 1-2 months, rising over year one.

As to this clone: Its antigen is unidentified.

V was trimmed by 4 bases and J by 1 base, leaving 14 bases between them. The CDR3 spans 17 residues. From germline, CDR1 is SGHTA and CDR2 FQGNSA. On the day of bone marrow donation, the related graft donor provided peripheral blood. TCRdb's table, derived via immunoSEQ multiplex PCR, lists solely in-frame clones and lacks some. The table lists tens of thousands of clones, roughly 95% of them singletons. Sequencing was performed on PBMCs. This rearrangement joins TRBV7-2 to TRBJ1-6, with D perhaps matching TRBD1 (5 bases). This TCR was recovered from a woman aged 25 to 39 in good health and a related stem cell transplant donor. CDR3 nucleotides: TGTGCCAGCAGCTCGCCCCCCGGGGCATCCTATAATTCACCCCTCCACTTT. The encoded protein is CASSSPPGASYNSPLHF.